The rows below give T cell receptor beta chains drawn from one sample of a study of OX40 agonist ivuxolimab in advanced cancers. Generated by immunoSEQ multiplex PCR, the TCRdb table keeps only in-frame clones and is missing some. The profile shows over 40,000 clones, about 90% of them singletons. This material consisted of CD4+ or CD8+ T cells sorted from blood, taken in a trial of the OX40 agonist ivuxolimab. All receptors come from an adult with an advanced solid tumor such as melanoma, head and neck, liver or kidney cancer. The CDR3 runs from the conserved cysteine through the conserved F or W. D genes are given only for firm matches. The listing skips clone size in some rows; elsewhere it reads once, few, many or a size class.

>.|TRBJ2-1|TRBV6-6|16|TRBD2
TGTGCCAGCAGTTACTCGACAGCTAGCGGGGGGGGGAGCTGGTTCTTC
CASSYSTASGGGSWFF
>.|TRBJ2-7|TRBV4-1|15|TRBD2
TGCGCCAGCAGCCAAGTTTCGACTAGCGACCACGAGCAGTACTTC
CASSQVSTSDHEQYF
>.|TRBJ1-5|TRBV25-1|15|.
TGTGCCAGCAGTGAGAGGGGGGATAGCAATCAGCCCCAGCATTTT
CASSERGDSNQPQHF
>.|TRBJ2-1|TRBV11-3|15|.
TGTGCCAGCAGCTTAGGGGGGGCTAGCTACAATGAGCAGTTCTTC
CASSLGGASYNEQFF
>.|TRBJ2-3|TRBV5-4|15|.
TGTGCCAGCAGCTGGAGCGCGGGGAGCACAGATACGCAGTATTTT
CASSWSAGSTDTQYF
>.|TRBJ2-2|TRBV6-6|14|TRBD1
TGTGCCAGCAGAGGGACAGGGGGTGCCGGGGAGCTGTTTTTT
CASRGTGGAGELFF
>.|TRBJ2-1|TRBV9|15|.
TGTGCCAGCAGCGTAGTAGCGGTTAGTTACAATGAGCAGTTCTTC
CASSVVAVSYNEQFF
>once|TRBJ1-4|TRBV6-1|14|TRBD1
TGTGCCAGCAGCCGGGACAGGGTTAATGAAAAACTGTTTTTT
CASSRDRVNEKLFF
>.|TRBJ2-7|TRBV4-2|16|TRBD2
TGTGCCAGCAGCCAAGTCGGGACTAGCGGCTCCTACGAGCAGTACTTC
CASSQVGTSGSYEQYF
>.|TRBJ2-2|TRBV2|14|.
TGTGCCAGCAAGGGGAAAATGGACACCGGGGAGCTGTTTTTT
CASKGKMDTGELFF
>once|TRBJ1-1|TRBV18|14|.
TGTGCCAGCTCATTCCCAGGGGTAAACACTGAAGCTTTCTTT
CASSFPGVNTEAFF
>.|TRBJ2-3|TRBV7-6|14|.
TGTGCCAGCAGCTCGGGGCCCAACACAGATACGCAGTATTTT
CASSSGPNTDTQYF
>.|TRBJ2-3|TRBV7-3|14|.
TGTGCCAGCAGCTTAGCCGGGGCCACAGATACGCAGTATTTT
CASSLAGATDTQYF
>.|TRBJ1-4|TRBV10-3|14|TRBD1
TGTGCCATCAGTGCGGGCAGGGGGGATGAAAAACTGTTTTTT
CAISAGRGDEKLFF
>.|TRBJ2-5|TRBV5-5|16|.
TGTGCCAGCAGCTCCGGGCCCAGAGTGAACCAAGAGACCCAGTACTTC
CASSSGPRVNQETQYF
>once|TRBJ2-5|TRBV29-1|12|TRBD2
TGCAGCGTTAAACGGGGGGGAGAGACCCAGTACTTC
CSVKRGGETQYF